These 18 T cell receptor beta chains were sequenced from one sample in a study of cytomegalovirus exposure and HLA in healthy donors. PCR involved 60 Vbeta and 13 Jbeta primers. The assay was immunoSEQ multiplex PCR, and TCRdb's table has in-frame clones only and misses some. This listing includes about 210,000 clones. Sequencing was performed on PBMCs. These receptors were obtained from a woman in her thirties in good health and CMV-seropositive.

The rearrangement links TRBV2 to TRBJ2-1, with 7 bases identical to TRBD1. The length of the CDR3 is 13 residues. Germline V gives CDR1 SNHLY, CDR2 FYNNEI. J was trimmed by 9 bases and V by 7 bases; bases with no gene match: 9. DNA of the CDR3: TGTGCCAGCACGGTTCAGTCAGGGGGTGAGCAGTTCTTC. Translated: CASTVQSGGEQFF.

V gene TRBV5-1 combines with J gene TRBJ1-4; D is perhaps TRBD1 (6 bases). V lost 3 bases, J lost 5 bases, and 11 bases lay in between. CDR3 size: 14 residues. CDR1 is SGHRS and CDR2 is YFSETQ in the germline V gene. CDR3 residues: CASSSLGQNEKLFF. The DNA for the CDR3 is TGCGCCAGCAGCTCTTTAGGACAGAATGAAAAACTGTTTTTT.

This chain joins TRBV18 and TRBJ2-7; 10 nucleotides line up with TRBD2. The V and J ends lost 5 bases and 2 bases, in that order; junction bases with no gene match: 6. Germline V gives CDR1 KGHSH, CDR2 LQKENI. This CDR3 spans 15 amino acids. The CDR3 coding sequence is TGTGCCAGCTCATCAGCGGGAGGGCCCACCTACGAGCAGTACTTC. It translates to CASSSAGGPTYEQYF.

The genes are TRBV5-8 and TRBJ1-3; D is possibly TRBD1 (5 bases). Germline V CDR1 and CDR2: SGHTS, YDEGEE. The CDR3 extends over 13 amino acids. Trimming removed 1 base at V and 4 bases at J, with 6 bases between. CDR3 region: CASSLQGGNTIYF. CDR3 coding DNA: TGTGCCAGCAGCTTGCAGGGAGGAAACACCATATATTTT. The full variable domain, in which reference TRBV5-8 and TRBJ1-3 provide the parts outside the CDR3, is EAGVTQSPTHLIKTRGQQATLRCSPISGHTSVYWYQQALGLGLQFLLWYDEGEERNRGNFPPRFSGRQFPNYSSELNVNALELEDSALYLCASSLQGGNTIYFGEGSWLTVV.

The chain carries TRBV2 and TRBJ1-1, with D possibly matching TRBD1 (5 bases). Looked up from germline, CDR1 is SNHLY and CDR2 is FYNNEI. Trimming stripped 6 bases from V and 0 bases from J, with 17 bases between. The CDR3 has 16 residues. CDR3 residues: CASRYNRQFLNTEAFF. The CDR3 DNA is TGTGCCAGCAGGTATAATAGACAGTTTTTGAACACTGAAGCTTTCTTT. Together with reference TRBV2 and TRBJ1-1, the CDR3 gives the full variable domain: EPEVTQTPSHQVTQMGQEVILRCVPISNHLYFYWYRQILGQKVEFLVSFYNNEISEKSEIFDDQFSVERPDGSNFTLKIRSTKLEDSAMYFCASRYNRQFLNTEAFFGQGTRLTVV.

The chain uses TRBV18 and TRBJ1-6; TRBD1 agrees at 8 bases. This CDR3 contains 14 residues. V shed 3 bases and J 10 bases; nucleotides not matched to a gene: 5. Germline lookup yields CDR1 KGHSH and CDR2 LQKENI. CDR3 DNA sequence: TGTGCCAGCTCACCTAGACAGGGGACGTCACCCCTCCACTTT. As protein: CASSPRQGTSPLHF.

This chain connects TRBV29-1 to TRBJ2-7, with D unresolved. The germline CDR1 and CDR2 sequences are SQVTM and ANQGSEA. V was trimmed by 4 bases and J by 2 bases, leaving 6 bases between them. The CDR3 has 11 residues. CDR3 sequence reads: CSVGSAYEQYF. As DNA, the CDR3 is TGCAGCGTTGGCAGCGCCTACGAGCAGTACTTC.

J is TRBJ2-1 and V is TRBV28; 10 nucleotides align to TRBD2. V lost 3 bases to trimming and J lost 4 bases; unmatched junction nucleotides: 12. The germline V gene has CDR1 MDHEN and CDR2 SYDVKM. This CDR3 comprises 18 residues. As DNA, the CDR3 is TGTGCCAGCAGTTTGGCTAGCGGGAGATTAGGGCTTTACAATGAGCAGTTCTTC. Amino acids: CASSLASGRLGLYNEQFF.

The chain carries TRBV14 and TRBJ1-2; 10 bases line up with TRBD1. The CDR3 has 14 amino acids. After removal of 3 bases from V and 7 bases from J, the junction contained 5 bases not matched to a gene. Germline V CDR1 and CDR2: SGHDN, FVKESK. The CDR3 reads CASSHSGTGAGYTF. The DNA of the CDR3 is TGTGCCAGCAGCCACTCCGGGACAGGGGCTGGCTACACCTTC.

The rearrangement joins TRBV5-1 to TRBJ1-2, with D tentatively TRBD1 (6 bases). The V end lost 0 bases, the J end lost 0 bases, and 9 bases lay between the germline ends. The CDR3 is 15 residues long. Germline values: CDR1 SGHRS, CDR2 YFSETQ. The CDR3: CASSLGDTPNYGYTF. CDR3 DNA sequence: TGCGCCAGCAGCTTGGGGGACACCCCTAACTATGGCTACACCTTC. Complete variable domain (other parts from reference TRBV5-1 and TRBJ1-2): KAGVTQTPRYLIKTRGQQVTLSCSPISGHRSVSWYQQTPGQGLQFLFEYFSETQRNKGNFPGRFSGRQFSNSRSEMNVSTLELGDSALYLCASSLGDTPNYGYTFGSGTRLTVV.

The chain combines TRBV10-3 with TRBJ1-6, with a weak D call TRBD1 (6 bases). V was clipped by 4 bases and J by 1 base, with 14 bases between them. CDR1 and CDR2 from the germline V gene are ENHRY and SYGVKD. CDR3 length equals 17 residues. CDR3 loop: CAISAREGGSYNSPLHF. CDR3 nucleotides: TGTGCCATCAGTGCCAGGGAGGGGGGATCCTATAATTCACCCCTCCACTTT.

The CDR3 is CASSQGGPSSYNEQFF. As DNA, the CDR3 is TGCGCCAGCAGCCAAGGTGGGCCAAGCTCCTACAATGAGCAGTTCTTC. J is TRBJ2-1 and V is TRBV4-1; D is uncertain. Deletions cut 1 base from V and 0 bases from J, with 10 bases between. Looked up from germline, CDR1 is MGHRA and CDR2 is YSYEKL. The CDR3 is made up of 16 amino acids.

The chain has TRBV18 and TRBJ2-7; D uncertain. The V gene lost 3 bases and the J gene lost 5 bases, with 11 bases spanning the gap. CDR1 and CDR2 from the germline V gene are KGHSH and LQKENI. There are 13 residues in the CDR3. The CDR3 region is CASSPGSEHEQYF. CDR3 DNA: TGTGCCAGCTCACCCGGGTCTGAGCACGAGCAGTACTTC.

The chain uses TRBV19 and TRBJ2-7; 8 bases match TRBD1. CDR1 is LNHDA, CDR2 SQIVND, per germline (reference sequence). This CDR3 spans 17 amino acids. V shed 6 bases, J shed 1 base, and the junction held 14 bases outside the gene matches. The CDR3 DNA follows: TGTGCCAGTAGAACCTACGGACAGGGCTCTTCATCCTACGAGCAGTACTTC. Its translation is CASRTYGQGSSSYEQYF.

The chain recombines TRBV9 with TRBJ2-7, with 7 bases that match TRBD1. The CDR3 has 15 amino acids. Per germline, CDR1 SGDLS and CDR2 YYNGEE. V shed 4 bases and J 1 base; nucleotides not matched to a gene: 8. The DNA of the CDR3 is TGTGCCAGCAGCCCTACGGGACAGACTTCCTACGAGCAGTACTTC. This translates into CASSPTGQTSYEQYF.

This sequence joins TRBV10-2 and TRBJ2-7; TRBD1 aligns across 9 bases. The CDR3 covers 14 residues. Germline trimming cut 6 bases from V and 4 bases from J; bases unmatched to any gene: 7. Germline V gene lookup returns CDR1 WSHSY and CDR2 SAAADI. The chain's CDR3 is CASRGTGSWYEQYF. As DNA, the CDR3 is TGCGCCAGCAGGGGGACAGGGTCCTGGTACGAGCAGTACTTC.

CDR3 DNA sequence: TGTGCCTGGAGGCCCTGGACAGGGGAATGCCAAGCTTTCTTT. Amino acids: CAWRPWTGECQAFF. This sequence joins TRBV30 and TRBJ1-1, with TRBD1 matching over 9 bases. The CDR3 extends over 14 amino acids. Looked up from germline, CDR1 is GTSNPN and CDR2 is SVGIG (reference sequence). J gave up 9 bases and V 3 bases, and 11 bases lay outside the gene matches. Full variable domain (rest looked up from reference TRBV30 and TRBJ1-1): SQTIHQWPATLVQPVGSPLSLECTVEGTSNPNLYWYRQAAGRGLQLLFYSVGIGQISSEVPQNLSASRPQDRQFILSSKKLLLSDSGFYLCAWRPWTGECQAFFGQGTRLTVV.

J is TRBJ2-3 and V is TRBV27, with D unresolved. Germline CDR1 and CDR2: MNHEY and SMNVEV (reference sequence). CDR3 length: 15 residues. Trimming stripped 3 bases from V and 0 bases from J, with 10 bases between. This chain's CDR3 is CASSFSPLSTDTQYF. CDR3 DNA: TGTGCCAGCAGTTTCTCCCCCCTAAGCACAGATACGCAGTATTTT.